The rows below give T cell receptor beta chains drawn from one sample of a study of cytomegalovirus exposure and HLA in healthy donors. Profiled with immunoSEQ multiplex PCR; TCRdb holds only in-frame clones, not every one. The sample lists about 170,000 clones; approximately 81% were seen once. Sequenced material: PBMCs. Receptors were obtained from a male donor in good health and CMV-seronegative. The CDR3 runs from the conserved cysteine through the conserved F or W. Each record gives: clone size, J gene, V gene, D gene, CDR3 protein, CDR3 DNA. D genes are given only for firm matches. Size tells how often a clone was seen (once, few, many) or the class of an expanded clone, and some rows leave it out.

NA	TRBJ2-3	TRBV27	NA	CASSFRGGRTDTQYF	TGTGCCAGCAGTTTCCGAGGAGGGCGCACAGATACGCAGTATTTT
NA	TRBJ2-7	TRBV10-3	TRBD2	CAISESLAGENSYEQYF	TGTGCCATCAGTGAGTCACTAGCGGGGGAGAACTCCTACGAGCAGTACTTC
NA	TRBJ1-1	TRBV9	NA	CASSGRGNTEAFF	TGTGCCAGCAGCGGGAGGGGGAACACTGAAGCTTTCTTT
NA	TRBJ2-5	TRBV7-2	TRBD2	CASSLERGSGRQTQYF	TGTGCCAGCAGCTTAGAAAGGGGTAGCGGGAGGCAGACCCAGTACTTC
NA	TRBJ1-1	TRBV7-8	TRBD1	CASSTKGAGTLPAFF	TGTGCCAGCAGCACCAAGGGGGCAGGGACCTTACCGGCTTTCTTT
NA	TRBJ2-1	TRBV6-1	TRBD2	CASSEGGGTFNEQFF	TGTGCCAGCAGTGAAGGGGGGGGGACTTTCAATGAGCAGTTCTTC
once	TRBJ2-3	TRBV7-9	NA	CASSSSRLSTDTQYF	TGTGCCAGCAGCTCATCCAGACTTAGCACAGATACGCAGTATTTT
NA	TRBJ2-1	TRBV11-1	TRBD2	CASSRSGNHNEQFF	TGTGCCAGCAGCCGGAGCGGGAATCACAATGAGCAGTTCTTC
NA	TRBJ2-1	TRBV18	NA	CASSPQGKSSNEQFF	TGTGCCAGCTCACCACAGGGGAAATCAAGTAATGAGCAGTTCTTC
NA	TRBJ2-3	TRBV10-3	TRBD2	CAISESILAGGRSTQYF	TGTGCCATCAGTGAGTCGATACTAGCGGGGGGGCGGAGTACGCAGTATTTT
NA	TRBJ2-7	TRBV28	TRBD1	CASSYRDREQYF	TGTGCCAGCAGTTACCGGGACAGAGAGCAGTACTTC
NA	TRBJ1-2	TRBV5-1	TRBD1	CASSSSDRGGNYGYTF	TGCGCCAGCAGTTCCAGCGACAGGGGAGGTAACTATGGCTACACCTTC
NA	TRBJ2-2	TRBV19	TRBD2	CASRLGTRLNTGELFF	TGTGCCAGTAGACTCGGGACTAGACTGAACACCGGGGAGCTGTTTTTT
few	TRBJ2-5	TRBV7-7	NA	CASSLDRQETQYF	TGTGCCAGCAGCTTAGACAGGCAAGAGACCCAGTACTTC
NA	TRBJ2-5	TRBV5-5	TRBD1	CASSSKGAEALRETQYF	TGTGCCAGCAGCTCAAAGGGGGCCGAGGCCCTTCGGGAGACCCAGTACTTC
NA	TRBJ1-3	TRBV7-2	TRBD1	CASSSQTGENTIYF	TGTGCCAGCAGCTCACAGACAGGGGAAAACACCATATATTTT
once	TRBJ2-7	TRBV20-1	NA	CSASRVEQYF	TGCAGTGCTAGTAGAGTCGAGCAGTACTTC
NA	TRBJ1-1	TRBV2	NA	CASSPLTGKTEAFF	TGTGCCAGCAGTCCTCTCACAGGGAAAACTGAAGCTTTCTTT
NA	TRBJ2-1	TRBV27	NA	CASSGGTGTEQFF	TGTGCCAGCAGCGGCGGGACCGGGACGGAGCAGTTCTTC
NA	TRBJ2-7	TRBV27	NA	CASSFRGPTREQYF	TGTGCCAGCAGTTTCCGAGGGCCAACCCGAGAGCAGTACTTC
NA	TRBJ2-7	TRBV28	NA	CASTGGLLGEQYF	TGTGCCAGCACAGGGGGGTTATTAGGCGAGCAGTACTTC
NA	TRBJ1-6	TRBV10-3	NA	CAISEIGSPLHF	TGTGCCATCAGTGAGATTGGCTCACCCCTCCACTTT
once	TRBJ2-1	TRBV25-1	NA	CASSEAGPFNEQFF	TGTGCCAGCAGTGAGGCGGGACCCTTCAATGAGCAGTTCTTC
few	TRBJ1-4	TRBV4-2	TRBD1	CASSQDKGQNNEKLFF	TGTGCCAGCAGCCAAGATAAGGGACAGAATAATGAAAAACTGTTTTTT
NA	TRBJ1-1	TRBV19	NA	CASSTPKGRSAEAFF	TGTGCCAGTAGTACTCCGAAAGGGAGAAGCGCTGAAGCTTTCTTT